The clone carrying this T cell receptor (beta chain) was seen only a few times. This specimen comes from a study of blood T cell repertoires in COVID-19. Whole-study context: Acute and convalescent COVID-19 specimens originated in the United States, Italy and Spain. Nucleic acid was either cDNA or gDNA, and it came from T cells, B-cell-depleted T cells, or PBMCs.

Per the original methods: The assay estimated nucleated cells by amplifying reference gene primers. The protocol was immunoSEQ multiplex PCR, while the TCRdb copy is restricted to in-frame clones and leaves out a portion. V and J calls and clone size follow that table, whereas D and trimming were derived from the DNA. The repertoire has tens of thousands of clones, almost 85% of them found once; the top ten carry approximately 6.8%. Germline V gives CDR1 KGHDR, CDR2 SFDVKD. The CDR3 extends over 18 amino acids. J was trimmed by 5 bases and V by 2 bases; bases with no gene match: 8. The rearrangement joins TRBV24-1 to TRBJ2-3, with TRBD2 identical over 14 bases. Specimen: peripheral blood. The receptor's source is a man aged 50 or older with active or convalescent COVID-19. The CDR3 DNA is TGTGCCACCAGTGATTCCAGGACTAGCGGGGGGACTATAGATACGCAGTATTTT. It specifies CATSDSRTSGGTIDTQYF.